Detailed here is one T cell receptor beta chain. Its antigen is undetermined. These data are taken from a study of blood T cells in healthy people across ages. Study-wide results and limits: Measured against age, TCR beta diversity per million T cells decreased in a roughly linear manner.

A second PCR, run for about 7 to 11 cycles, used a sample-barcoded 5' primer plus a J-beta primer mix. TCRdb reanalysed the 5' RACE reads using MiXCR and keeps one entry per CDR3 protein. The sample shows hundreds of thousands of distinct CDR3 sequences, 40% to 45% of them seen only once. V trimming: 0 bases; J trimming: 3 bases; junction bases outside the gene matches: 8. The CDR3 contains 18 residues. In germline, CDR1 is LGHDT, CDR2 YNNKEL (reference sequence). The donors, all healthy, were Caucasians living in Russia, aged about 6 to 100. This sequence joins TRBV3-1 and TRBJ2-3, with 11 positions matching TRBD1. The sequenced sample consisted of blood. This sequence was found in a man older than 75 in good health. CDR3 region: CASSQDGTGGEMTDTQYF. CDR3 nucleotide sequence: TGTGCCAGCAGCCAAGATGGGACAGGGGGGGAGATGACAGATACGCAGTATTTT.